Below, one T cell receptor beta chain is given with its context. TCRdb keeps only in-frame clones here, not all; method: immunoSEQ multiplex PCR. The sample lists 190,000 or so clones; about 93% were seen once. V dropped 0 bases and J dropped 4 bases, with 3 bases sitting between them. From germline, CDR1 is LNHNV and CDR2 YYDKDF (reference sequence). This CDR3 spans 12 amino acids. The data stem from a study of control samples from healthy donors and cancer patients. J is TRBJ1-1 and V is TRBV15; D ambiguous. Sequencing was performed on blood. This receptor was identified in a man aged 18 to 29 in good health. The CDR3 region is CATSRDRTEAFF. The CDR3 nucleotides are TGTGCCACCAGCAGAGATCGCACTGAAGCTTTCTTT.